This T cell receptor beta chain was sequenced for a study of Ad26.COV2.S vaccination and SARS-CoV-2 variants. About the research overall: The donor belonged to the COV1001 Ad26.COV2.S trial arm.

The ends lost 6 bases at V and 8 bases at J; junction bases unmatched: 6. Germline CDR1 is SGHTA and CDR2 is FQGNSA. There are 13 residues in the CDR3. Clones were sequenced by immunoSEQ multiplex PCR, and TCRdb holds only the in-frame ones, with some missing. The repertoire holds more than 350,000 clones, with around 90% as singletons. As for treatment: 19 received Ad26.COV2.S at low or high dose, single or two shots; 5 received placebo; per-sample allocation not given. Day 63 after the first injection of vaccine or placebo was the sampling time. Donor was an adult aged 18-55 years in Boston. The rearrangement uses TRBV7-2 and TRBJ1-2; 10 bases agree with TRBD1. The starting material was peripheral blood, obtained in a trial of Ad26.COV2.S vaccine versus placebo. The receptor was isolated from a person between 18 and 59 years old who received the Ad26.COV2.S COVID-19 vaccine or a placebo. The CDR3 DNA reads TGTGCCAGCAGTCGCGACAGGGGGCAAGGCTACACCTTC. This encodes CASSRDRGQGYTF.